This record looks at one T cell receptor beta chain sequence and its context. The antigen is undetermined. The CDR3 sequence is 16 residues long. The germline V gene encodes CDR1 SGHRS and CDR2 YFSETQ. Trimming took off 2 bases at V and 0 bases at J, with 12 bases between the two ends. These data come from a study of cytomegalovirus exposure and HLA in healthy donors. Regarding the study as a whole: Clusters of TCRs from the first cohort tended to co-occur in the roughly 120 validation repertoires (as a later analysis found). Specificity of three CMV-associated chains for CMV antigens was verified in vitro.

The assay was immunoSEQ multiplex PCR, and TCRdb's table has in-frame clones only and misses some. The sample lists under 300,000 clones; 90% were seen once. The approximately 120-subject validation cohort, separate from the roughly 700-subject first cohort, included the donors. Input material: PBMCs. This sequence originates from a woman under 30 in good health and CMV-seronegative. The J gene is TRBJ2-1, the V gene TRBV5-1, with D maybe TRBD1 (6 bases). CDR3 nucleotide sequence: TGCGCCAGCAGCTTTTCAGGGGACGGCTCCTACAATGAGCAGTTCTTC. Its translation: CASSFSGDGSYNEQFF. Looking up the rest from reference TRBV5-1 and TRBJ2-1 gives the full variable domain: KAGVTQTPRYLIKTRGQQVTLSCSPISGHRSVSWYQQTPGQGLQFLFEYFSETQRNKGNFPGRFSGRQFSNSRSEMNVSTLELGDSALYLCASSFSGDGSYNEQFFGPGTRLTVL.